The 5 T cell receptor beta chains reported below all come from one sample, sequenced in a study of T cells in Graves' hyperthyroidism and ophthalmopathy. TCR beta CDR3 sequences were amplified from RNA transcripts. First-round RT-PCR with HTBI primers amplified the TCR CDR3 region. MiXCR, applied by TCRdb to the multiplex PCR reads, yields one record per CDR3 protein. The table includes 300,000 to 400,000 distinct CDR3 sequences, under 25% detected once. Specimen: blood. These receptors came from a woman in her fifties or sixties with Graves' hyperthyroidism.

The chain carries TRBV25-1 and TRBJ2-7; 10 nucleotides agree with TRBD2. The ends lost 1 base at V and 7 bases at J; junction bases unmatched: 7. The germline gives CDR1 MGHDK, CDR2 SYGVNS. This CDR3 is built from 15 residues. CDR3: CASSESLAGVEEQYF. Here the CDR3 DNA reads TGTGCCAGCAGTGAATCCCTAGCGGGAGTCGAAGAGCAGTACTTC.

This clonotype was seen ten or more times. The CDR3 here is CASSLANIQYF. DNA for the CDR3: TGTGCCAGCAGCTTAGCAAACATTCAGTACTTC. J is TRBJ2-4 and V is TRBV7-8; D call uncertain. Germline assignment: CDR1 SGHVS and CDR2 FQNEAQ. With 0 bases removed from V and 6 bases from J, the gap between germline ends came to 0 bases. This CDR3 region has 11 residues.

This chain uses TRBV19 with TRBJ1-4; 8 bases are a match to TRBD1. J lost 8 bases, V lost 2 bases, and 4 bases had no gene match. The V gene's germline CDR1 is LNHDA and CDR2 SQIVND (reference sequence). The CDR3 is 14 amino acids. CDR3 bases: TGTGCCAGTAGTATACAGGGGGCGCGGGAAAAACTGTTTTTT. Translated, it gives CASSIQGAREKLFF.

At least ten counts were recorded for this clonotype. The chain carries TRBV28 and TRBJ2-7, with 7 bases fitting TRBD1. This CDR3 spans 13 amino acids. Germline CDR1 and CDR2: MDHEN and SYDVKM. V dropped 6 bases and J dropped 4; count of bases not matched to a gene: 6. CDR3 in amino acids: CASSRQGMYEQYF. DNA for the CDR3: TGTGCCAGCAGCCGACAGGGAATGTACGAGCAGTACTTC. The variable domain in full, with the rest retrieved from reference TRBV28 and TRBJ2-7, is DVKVTQSSRYLVKRTGEKVFLECVQDMDHENMFWYRQDPGLGLRLIYFSYDVKMKEKGDIPEGYSVSREKKERFSLILESASTNQTSMYLCASSRQGMYEQYFGPGTRLTVT.

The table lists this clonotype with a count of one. The CDR3 is CSVASPVNYGYTF. Here the CDR3 DNA reads TGCAGCGTTGCCTCCCCTGTGAACTATGGCTACACCTTC. The chain joins TRBV29-1 to TRBJ1-2; no firm D call. Germline lookup yields CDR1 SQVTM and CDR2 ANQGSEA. The V end lost 4 bases, the J end lost 2 bases, and 11 bases lay between the germline ends. The CDR3 is 13 residues long. The full variable domain, with the rest looked up from reference TRBV29-1 and TRBJ1-2, is SAVISQKPSRDICQRGTSLTIQCQVDSQVTMMFWYRQQPGQSLTLIATANQGSEATYESGFVIDKFPISRPNLTFSTLTVSNMSPEDSSIYLCSVASPVNYGYTFGSGTRLTVV.